The 4 T cell receptor beta chains listed next were all sequenced from one sample in a study of T cells after yellow fever vaccination. TCRdb re-called the 5' RACE reads through MiXCR, storing one row per CDR3 protein. The sample consists of 350,000 to 450,000 distinct CDR3 sequences, roughly a sixth of them appearing once. The starting material was PBMCs, obtained before the yellow fever booster vaccination. Receptors originate from a young man who received the YFV17D yellow fever vaccine.

The DNA for the CDR3 is TGTGCCAGCAGCTTAGGACATACCAAAAACATTCAGTACTTC. This encodes CASSLGHTKNIQYF. The chain uses TRBV7-2 and TRBJ2-4, with unresolved D. In germline, CDR1 is SGHTA, CDR2 FQGNSA. The V and J ends lost 1 base and 2 bases respectively, with 6 bases between them. This CDR3 contains 14 residues. Combining the CDR3 with reference TRBV7-2 and TRBJ2-4 gives the whole variable domain GAGVSQSPSNKVTEKGKDVELRCDPISGHTALYWYRQSLGQGLEFLIYFQGNSAPDKSGLPSDRFSAERTGGSVSTLTIQRTQQEDSAVYLCASSLGHTKNIQYFGAGTRLSVL.

This clonotype was observed a few times. The chain is built from TRBV13 and TRBJ2-7; D not certain. Germline CDR1 is PRHDT and CDR2 is FYEKMQ (reference sequence). The CDR3 extends over 13 amino acids. Between the trimmed V and J ends, which lost 2 bases and 3 bases, there was a span of 8 bases. CDR3 bases: TGTGCCAGCAGCTTAAGACTGAACTACGAGCAGTACGTC. The encoded protein is CASSLRLNYEQYV.

This chain links TRBV4-1 with TRBJ1-1; a possible D gene is TRBD1 (5 bases). CDR1 is MGHRA, CDR2 YSYEKL, per germline. The CDR3 is 15 amino acids. V lost 0 bases to trimming and J lost 8 bases, with 16 bases between them. The CDR3 DNA reads TGCGCCAGCAGCCAAGACCCAGGAGGGAACAGGGAAGCTTTCTTT. Protein sequence: CASSQDPGGNREAFF.

This clonotype has ten or more counts. The chain recombines TRBV6-5 with TRBJ2-3; 7 nucleotides agree with TRBD2. From germline, CDR1 is MNHEY and CDR2 SVGAGI. The CDR3 runs 14 residues. V shed 4 bases, J shed 4 bases, and the junction held 5 bases outside the gene matches. CDR3 loop: CASSWRGLPDTQYF. The CDR3 bases are TGTGCCAGCAGTTGGCGGGGGTTACCAGATACGCAGTATTTT.